Listed below are T cell receptor beta chains from one sample, sequenced in a study of CXCR3-negative and CXCR3-positive naive CD8 T cells. Reprocessing the 5' RACE reads, TCRdb reports a single entry for every CDR3 protein and omits DNA. The sample totals around 50,000 distinct CDR3 sequences. The sequenced sample was naive CXCR3- CD8+ T cells from blood. The receptor set was obtained from a human donor in good health. Some clones in this sample may be carry-over from other donors' samples. The CDR3 runs from the conserved cysteine through the conserved F or W. The order of the fields is J gene, V gene, CDR3 protein.

J gene: TRBJ1-5
V gene: TRBV7-9
CDR3 protein: CASSFGGMGDQPQHF

J gene: TRBJ2-3
V gene: TRBV15
CDR3 protein: CATSRDVGTSDTQYF

J gene: TRBJ1-5
V gene: TRBV12-5
CDR3 protein: CASGLVLVRGRDQPQHF

J gene: TRBJ1-4
V gene: TRBV7-2
CDR3 protein: CASSLTGIRGDEKLFF

J gene: TRBJ2-7
V gene: TRBV5-1
CDR3 protein: CASSPGTAYEQYF

J gene: TRBJ1-2
V gene: TRBV7-6
CDR3 protein: CASSSGSNYGYTF

J gene: TRBJ2-7
V gene: TRBV28
CDR3 protein: CASTRPAYEQYF

J gene: TRBJ2-7
V gene: TRBV27
CDR3 protein: CASSLSSGGGYEQYF

J gene: TRBJ2-2
V gene: TRBV28
CDR3 protein: CASADVNTGELFF

J gene: TRBJ2-7
V gene: TRBV25-1
CDR3 protein: CASSEDRGVNEQYF

J gene: TRBJ1-2
V gene: TRBV28
CDR3 protein: CASSFPPVGGYGYTF

J gene: TRBJ2-5
V gene: TRBV27
CDR3 protein: CATRRAETQYF

J gene: TRBJ2-5
V gene: TRBV7-8
CDR3 protein: CASSLGTGIYQETQYF

J gene: TRBJ1-2
V gene: TRBV29-1
CDR3 protein: CSVETGQGDNYGYTF